One and the same sample provided the 11 T cell receptor beta chains below, sequenced in a study of glioma-infiltrating T cells. Using RNA template, CDR3s of TCR alpha and beta were amplified with iRepertoire arm-PCR. TCRdb re-analysed the multiplex PCR reads in MiXCR, keeping a single row per CDR3 protein. In the table there are 150,000 to 200,000 distinct CDR3 sequences, under 55% of which are singletons. Sequenced material: glioma tissue, nonneoplastic brain tissue, or PBMCs (not recorded which). The receptors stem from a human donor with low-grade glioma or glioblastoma, undergoing nonglioma brain surgery, or in good health (not recorded which).

The sample holds many counts of this clonotype. This chain joins TRBV20-1 and TRBJ2-3; D is perhaps TRBD2 (5 bases). The CDR3 spans 15 residues. The germline V and J ends were trimmed by 0 bases and 0 bases, with 10 bases remaining between them. The germline CDR1 and CDR2 sequences are DFQATT and SNEGSKA (reference sequence). Written as DNA, the CDR3 is TGCAGTGCTAGAGAAATAGGCGGGAGCACAGATACGCAGTATTTT. Translation: CSAREIGGSTDTQYF.

This clonotype has at least ten counts. The V and J genes are TRBV6-6 and TRBJ1-4; D might be TRBD1 (6 bases). This CDR3 has 15 residues. Between the trimmed V and J ends, which lost 2 bases and 8 bases, there was a span of 15 bases. In germline, CDR1 is MNHNY, CDR2 SVGAGI (reference sequence). The CDR3 DNA follows: TGTGCCAGCAGTTACGGGAGGGGGATTGGGGAAAAACTGTTTTTT. Its translation: CASSYGRGIGEKLFF.

On this clonotype: One base away lies a much larger clone, so this may be a sequencing read error. The rearrangement joins TRBV6-1 to TRBJ2-3; 8 positions agree with TRBD1. CDR3 length: 15 amino acids. V gave up 7 bases and J gave up 5 bases; unmatched junction bases: 11. Germline-derived CDR1 and CDR2 are MNHNS and SASEGT. As DNA, the CDR3 is TGTGCCAGCATTGGGGGACAGGCCGCCAAAGATACGCAGTATTTT. Translation gives CASIGGQAAKDTQYF.

This clonotype was seen once. Mismatch with germline at one junction end may stem from a read error. The chain couples TRBV28 to TRBJ1-5; possible D gene TRBD1, 5 bases. The CDR3 is made up of 15 amino acids. Germline V CDR1 and CDR2: MDHEN, SYDVKM. CDR3 in amino acids: CARSFRGHSNEPQHF. CDR3 in DNA: TGTGCCAGAAGTTTCCGCGGACATAGCAATGAGCCCCAGCATTTT.

With regard to this clonotype: The junction does not match germline at one end; this may be a read error. This rearrangement joins TRBV20-1 to TRBJ1-1; no reliable D call. Germline V gives CDR1 DFQATT, CDR2 SNEGSKA (reference sequence). The CDR3 is made up of 13 amino acids. CDR3 in amino acids: CSARDRYKTVAFF. The CDR3 DNA is TGCAGTGCTAGAGATCGGTACAAAACTGTAGCTTTCTTT.

A remark on this clonotype: A much bigger clone sits one base away, suggesting this may be a read error. The CDR3 nucleotides are TGCAGTGCTAGAGAAGGAGGCTTCTTCTTAGAGACCCAGTACTTC. This codes for CSAREGGFFLETQYF. The chain couples TRBV20-1 to TRBJ2-5, with D possibly being TRBD2 (5 bases). CDR3 length: 15 residues. V was shortened by 0 bases and J by 4 bases, with 15 bases between the two germline ends. Germline V lookup: CDR1 DFQATT, CDR2 SNEGSKA (reference sequence).

Turning to this clonotype: A much larger clone differs by one base, so this may be a read error. The V gene is TRBV28, the J gene TRBJ1-2; no clear D. This CDR3 comprises 11 residues. V was clipped by 5 bases and J by 7 bases, with 8 bases between them. CDR1 MDHEN and CDR2 SYDVKM come from the germline V gene. The CDR3 DNA reads TGTGCCAGCAGTACCTTTTGTGGCTACACCTTC. Translating it yields CASSTFCGYTF.

In its sample, this clonotype was seen many times. V and J are TRBV20-1 and TRBJ2-3; 12 nucleotides align to TRBD2. CDR1 is DFQATT, CDR2 SNEGSKA, per germline (reference sequence). The CDR3 consists of 15 residues. V lost 6 bases and J lost 2; bases outside the gene matches: 6. CDR3 amino acids: CSADRLAGDTDTQYF. CDR3 DNA: TGCAGTGCCGACCGACTAGCGGGAGACACAGATACGCAGTATTTT.

Details on this clonotype: A read error is possible here, since a much larger clone lies one base away. CDR3 sequence: CASSETSGSGPDTQYF. The CDR3 DNA sequence: TGTGCCAGCAGTGAAACTAGCGGGAGTGGGCCAGATACGCAGTATTTT. The chain uses TRBV6-4 and TRBJ2-3, with TRBD2 identical over 11 bases. Germline-derived CDR1 and CDR2 are MRHNA and SNTAGT. The CDR3 loop spans 16 amino acids. Trimming took 3 bases from V and 4 from J; bases not matched to a gene: 6.

CDR3 amino acids: CASSTAAGPYEQYF. The CDR3 region has the DNA TGTGCCAGTAGTACGGCGGCGGGCCCCTACGAGCAGTACTTC. The chain carries TRBV19 and TRBJ2-7; D possibly corresponds to TRBD2 (5 bases). CDR1 LNHDA and CDR2 SQIVND come from the germline V gene (reference sequence). V gave up 4 bases and J gave up 2 bases, with 12 bases separating them. The CDR3 length is 14 residues. The full variable domain, completed using reference TRBV19 and TRBJ2-7, is DGGITQSPKYLFRKEGQNVTLSCEQNLNHDAMYWYRQDPGQGLRLIYYSQIVNDFQKGDIAEGYSVSREKKESFPLTVTSAQKNPTAFYLCASSTAAGPYEQYFGPGTRLTVT.

This chain uses TRBV29-1 with TRBJ1-2, with D unclear. V was clipped by 0 bases and J by 8 bases, with 16 bases between them. The CDR3 extends over 14 amino acids. In germline, CDR1 is SQVTM, CDR2 ANQGSEA. CDR3 protein: CSVEDLSKGNGYTF. The DNA of the CDR3 is TGCAGCGTTGAAGATCTATCGAAAGGGAACGGCTACACCTTC.